Below, one T cell receptor (beta chain) is given with its context. The antigen remains undetermined. This specimen comes from a study of cytomegalovirus exposure and HLA in healthy donors. Study outcomes and limitations: Later findings reportedly placed an Asian-associated ancestry cluster below the roughly 730-donor mean for N-insertions. Among TCR beta chains, those listed as cytomegalovirus-associated numbered over 150.

The primer mix had 60 Vbeta and 13 Jbeta primers. Generated by immunoSEQ multiplex PCR, the TCRdb table keeps only in-frame clones and is missing some. The table records some 200,000 clones, about 80% of them present only once. Germline V gene data show CDR1 as SGHRS and CDR2 as YFSETQ. With 0 bases removed from V and 6 bases from J, the gap between germline ends came to 15 bases. This CDR3 comprises 15 residues. This clonotype originated in a woman in her 30s in good health and CMV-seronegative. Specimen: PBMCs. The V call is TRBV5-1, the J call TRBJ2-5; D not certain. CDR3 coding DNA: TGCGCCAGCAGCTTGGGTCCTCGTCTATTCCAGACCCAGTACTTC. This translates into CASSLGPRLFQTQYF.